This paragraph covers one TCR delta chain sequence. What it binds is not known. Its ends do not fully match the called genes, so a read error is possible. The germline V gene encodes CDR1 TSWWSYY and CDR2 QGS. This CDR3 region has 14 residues. This specimen comes from a study of Vδ1+ human thymocytes. Notes on the study in general: Approximately 20% of thymic delta-chain sequences were Vdelta2, with few Vdelta3, unlike blood Vdelta1+ controls. In the thymus, TRG and TRD repertoires looked highly polyclonal with Gaussian CDR3 lengths.

RNA was extracted from the cells and then reverse transcribed. Pooled V-gene forward primers with one constant-region reverse primer generated the CDR3 amplicons by multiplex PCR. TCRdb called clones anew from the multiplex PCR reads with CATT. This table has about 25,000 delta-chain clones, about 7% appearing once. The V gene is TRDV1, the J gene TRDJ1; D not certain. The sequence derives from a girl in the first two years of life who had congenital heart surgery. Material: Vdelta1+ gamma-delta thymocytes from the thymus. Indicated subset: FACS-sorted CD3+ TCRalphabeta- TCRVdelta1+ TCRVdelta2- thymocytes. The CDR3 protein is CALGELGASDKLIF. Here the CDR3 DNA reads TGTGCTCTTGGGGAACTAGGGGCCTCCGACAAACTCATCTTT.